This is a list of T cell receptor beta chains from one sample in a study of neurological immune-mediated disorders. TCRdb ran MiXCR on the 5' RACE reads and lists one entry per CDR3 protein. The sample yields 50,000 or so distinct CDR3 sequences, around 13% seen once. The sequencing input was PBMCs. These receptors all come from a male donor with HTLV-1-associated myelopathy (HAM/TSP). Each CDR3 is given with its conserved first and last residue. The order of the fields is V gene, J gene, CDR3 protein.

>TRBV29-1|TRBJ1-1
CSVRPGLNTEAFF
>TRBV25-1|TRBJ2-1
CASSEYGYNEQFF
>TRBV28|TRBJ1-2
CASSARQGVRYGYTF
>TRBV28|TRBJ1-5
CASRPRTNQPQHF
>TRBV5-1|TRBJ1-2
CASSLDVGTNYGYTF
>TRBV20-1|TRBJ2-7
CSATISWSGSYEQYF
>TRBV4-3|TRBJ1-4
CASSQVPGSVNEKLFF
>TRBV7-2|TRBJ2-7
CASSLGGGKSSYEQYF
>TRBV5-1|TRBJ2-3
CASSSTGPTDTQYF
>TRBV5-1|TRBJ2-7
CASSPTGLAVSYEQYF
>TRBV5-1|TRBJ2-5
CASSLERLGETQYF
>TRBV7-9|TRBJ1-6
CASSSSAGANYNSPLHF
>TRBV20-1|TRBJ1-5
CSASMTGGNQPQHF
>TRBV5-1|TRBJ2-7
CASSPGAGPYEQYF
>TRBV5-1|TRBJ2-3
CANSLIGTGGRDTQYF
>TRBV29-1|TRBJ1-2
CSVVRTTRGYTF
>TRBV12-3/TRBV12-4|TRBJ2-5
CASRAGPVETQYF
>TRBV13|TRBJ2-3
CASSLGTAIDTQYF
>TRBV7-2|TRBJ1-1
CASSLDRVNTEAFF
>TRBV15|TRBJ1-5
CATSRGAGQPQHF
>TRBV10-3|TRBJ2-3
CAIMGTSGSSTDTQYF
>TRBV27|TRBJ2-1
CASSPGTFGAYNEQFF
>TRBV20-1|TRBJ2-5
CSAREAAGGRGETQYF
>TRBV24-1|TRBJ2-3
CATSEYTDTQYF
>TRBV20-1|TRBJ1-3
CSAPLTGAGDTIYF
>TRBV5-1|TRBJ2-7
CASSLVTDSYEQYF
>TRBV15|TRBJ2-3
CATSRGTGLSTDTQYF
>TRBV7-9|TRBJ2-3
CASSFRGGGTDTQYF
>TRBV27|TRBJ2-1
CASSLSPGRHEQFF
>TRBV20-1|TRBJ2-1
CSAPGQASGGVNEQFF
>TRBV20-1|TRBJ2-5
CSASPHQGNQETQYF